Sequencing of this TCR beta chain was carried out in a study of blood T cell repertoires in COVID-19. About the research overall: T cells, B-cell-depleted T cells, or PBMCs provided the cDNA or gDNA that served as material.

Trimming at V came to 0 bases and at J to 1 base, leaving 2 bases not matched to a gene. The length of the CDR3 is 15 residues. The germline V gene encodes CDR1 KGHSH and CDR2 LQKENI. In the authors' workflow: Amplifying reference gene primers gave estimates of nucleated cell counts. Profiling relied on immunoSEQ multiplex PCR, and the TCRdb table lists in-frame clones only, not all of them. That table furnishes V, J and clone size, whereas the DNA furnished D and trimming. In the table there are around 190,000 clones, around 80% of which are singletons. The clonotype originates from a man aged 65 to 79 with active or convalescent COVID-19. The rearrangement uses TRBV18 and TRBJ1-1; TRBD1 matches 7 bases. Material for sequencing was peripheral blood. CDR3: CASSPPGQPNTEAFF. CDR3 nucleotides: TGTGCCAGCTCACCACCGGGACAGCCGAACACTGAAGCTTTCTTT.